One and the same sample provided the 10 T cell receptor beta chains below, sequenced in a study of T cell repertoires in cytomegalovirus infection. TCRdb itself ran the reads through MiXCR, one entry per CDR3 protein. The sample holds about 150,000 distinct CDR3 sequences; around 24% are singletons and the top ten take 9.5% to 13%. Material: PBMCs. These receptors all stem from a human donor in good health (CMV status not recorded). Some clones in this sample may be carry-over from other donors' samples.

There are many counts of this clonotype. V gene TRBV12-3 or TRBV12-4 combines with J gene TRBJ2-7, with a weak D call TRBD2 (6 bases). This CDR3 contains 14 residues. V was clipped by 5 bases and J by 3 bases, with 14 bases between them. The CDR3 nucleotides are TGTGCCAGCAGTCGCCTTGGGACTGTCTACGAGCAGTACTTC. Residues: CASSRLGTVYEQYF.

There are a few counts of this clonotype. The CDR3 DNA reads as TGTGCCAGCAGCTCCCGAGACAGCAACACAGATACGCAGTATTTT. It translates to CASSSRDSNTDTQYF. The V and J genes are TRBV7-9 and TRBJ2-3; D is perhaps TRBD1 (5 bases). V was trimmed by 4 bases and J by 2 bases, leaving 13 bases between them. Germline V CDR1 and CDR2: SEHNR, FQNEAQ (reference sequence). The CDR3 runs 15 residues.

This clonotype was observed a few times. The chain's CDR3 is CASSEGQGMEAFF. Here the CDR3 DNA reads TGTGCCAGCAGTGAAGGTCAGGGCATGGAAGCTTTCTTT. The chain links TRBV2 to TRBJ1-1, with a possible D match to TRBD1 (5 bases). The germline V gene has CDR1 SNHLY and CDR2 FYNNEI. This CDR3 contains 13 residues. The germline V and J ends were trimmed by 1 base and 8 bases, with 11 bases remaining between them.

The V call is TRBV28, the J call TRBJ2-3; D gene uncertain. V gave up 3 bases and J gave up 4 bases, with 17 bases separating them. There are 16 residues in the CDR3. Germline V gene sequence: CDR1 MDHEN, CDR2 SYDVKM. CDR3 sequence (DNA): TGTGCCAGCAGTTTTAAGGGCCTCCCGGAGTCAGATACGCAGTATTTT. Translated, it gives CASSFKGLPESDTQYF.

This clonotype was seen more than once but under ten times. The rearrangement joins TRBV9 to TRBJ1-4; weak D call: TRBD1 (5 bases). In germline, CDR1 is SGDLS, CDR2 YYNGEE. This CDR3 region has 17 residues. Trimming left V 0 bases short and J 0 bases short, with 12 bases between. This CDR3 is CASSVDQGVATNEKLFF. CDR3 coding DNA: TGTGCCAGCAGCGTAGACCAAGGGGTTGCAACTAATGAAAAACTGTTTTTT. Full variable domain (remainder filled in from reference TRBV9 and TRBJ1-4): DSGVTQTPKHLITATGQRVTLRCSPRSGDLSVYWYQQSLDQGLQFLIQYYNGEERAKGNILERFSAQQFPDLHSELNLSSLELGDSALYFCASSVDQGVATNEKLFFGSGTQLSVL.

This clonotype was counted many times. This chain connects TRBV28 to TRBJ2-5, with D perhaps TRBD2 (6 bases). Between the trimmed V and J ends, which lost 6 bases and 2 bases, there was a span of 19 bases. Germline V gives CDR1 MDHEN, CDR2 SYDVKM. CDR3 length: 16 amino acids. The chain's CDR3 is CASSLGSAGIQETQYF. The CDR3, as DNA: TGTGCCAGCAGCTTAGGGAGCGCGGGGATACAAGAGACCCAGTACTTC.

This clonotype was seen only a few times. J is TRBJ1-5 and V is TRBV6-2 or TRBV6-3, with D unresolved. There are 15 residues in the CDR3. V was trimmed by 1 base and J by 3 bases, leaving 10 bases between them. CDR1 and CDR2 from the germline V gene are MNHEY and SVGEGT. The DNA for the CDR3 is TGTGCCAGCAGTTACTACGGGCAGAACAATCAGCCCCAGCATTTT. This translates into CASSYYGQNNQPQHF.

The chain joins TRBV6-2 or TRBV6-3 to TRBJ2-7; the D is unclear. Trimming took 0 bases from V and 6 from J, leaving 18 bases between them. CDR1 is MNHEY and CDR2 is SVGEGT in the germline V gene. The CDR3 runs 16 residues. This CDR3 reads CASSYSRNEARSEQYF. CDR3 DNA: TGTGCCAGCAGTTACTCGCGGAATGAAGCTAGGAGCGAGCAGTACTTC.

CDR3 in amino acids: CSAPPTGGYYEQYF. The CDR3 bases are TGCAGTGCCCCCCCGACAGGGGGCTACTACGAGCAGTACTTC. The rearrangement links TRBV20-1 to TRBJ2-7, with 10 positions matching TRBD1. The CDR3 runs to 14 residues. Germline V gene sequence: CDR1 DFQATT, CDR2 SNEGSKA (reference sequence). V gave up 6 bases and J gave up 3 bases; unmatched junction bases: 8.

This clonotype was found a few times. The V gene is TRBV10-3, the J gene TRBJ1-2; 9 bases line up with TRBD1. The germline V gene encodes CDR1 ENHRY and CDR2 SYGVKD. V was pared by 3 bases and J by 5 bases, with 4 bases of the junction left unmatched. This CDR3 contains 14 residues. The CDR3 protein is CAISDSGQGYGYTF. CDR3 nucleotide sequence: TGTGCCATCAGTGACTCTGGACAGGGGTATGGCTACACCTTC.